Shown below are 15 T cell receptor beta chains from a single sample sequenced in a study of blood T cell repertoires in COVID-19. The repertoire was sequenced with immunoSEQ multiplex PCR; TCRdb's copy has only in-frame clones and lacks some. The sample lists approximately 150,000 clones, about 92% occurring once. The sample consisted of peripheral blood. These receptors were collected from a human donor in a cohort sampled during active COVID-19.

V and J are TRBV19 and TRBJ1-6; D perhaps matches TRBD1 (5 bases). This CDR3 region has 15 residues. The ends were cut back, 3 bases at V and 3 bases at J, with 9 bases in the middle. Germline V CDR1 and CDR2: LNHDA, SQIVND (reference sequence). This CDR3 reads CASSIQGNYNSPLHF. CDR3 sequence (DNA): TGTGCCAGTAGTATTCAGGGTAACTATAATTCACCCCTCCACTTT.

The gene calls are TRBV25-1 and TRBJ2-3, with 7 bases that match TRBD2. V was pared by 3 bases and J by 5 bases, with 5 bases of the junction left unmatched. This CDR3 spans 14 amino acids. The germline V gene encodes CDR1 MGHDK and CDR2 SYGVNS. This CDR3 reads CASSDHGRGDTQYF. The DNA of the CDR3 is TGTGCCAGCAGTGATCATGGGAGGGGAGATACGCAGTATTTT.

This sequence joins TRBV2 and TRBJ2-5; 7 bases match TRBD1. The CDR3 has 12 amino acids. V shed 10 bases and J 4 bases; nucleotides not matched to a gene: 6. Germline CDR1 is SNHLY and CDR2 is FYNNEI. This CDR3 reads CAIESGGETQYF. The CDR3 DNA is TGTGCCATCGAATCAGGGGGAGAGACCCAGTACTTC.

This sequence joins TRBV5-4 and TRBJ2-3; 8 bases are a match to TRBD2. CDR1 is SGHNT, CDR2 YYREEE, per germline (reference sequence). The CDR3 totals 15 residues. The junction had 4 bases not matched to a gene; V was cut back by 1 base and J by 3 bases. The CDR3 region has the DNA TGTGCCAGCAGCTTGCGCGGGGGGAGTACAGATACGCAGTATTTT. Protein product: CASSLRGGSTDTQYF.

The chain is built from TRBV29-1 and TRBJ2-5; the match to TRBD2 covers 10 bases. This CDR3 is 13 amino acids long. In germline, CDR1 is SQVTM, CDR2 ANQGSEA. V was clipped by 4 bases and J by 5 bases; unmatched bases: 4. CDR3 in amino acids: CSVARTSGETQYF. For the CDR3, the DNA is TGCAGCGTTGCGCGGACTAGCGGTGAGACCCAGTACTTC.

The chain carries TRBV16 and TRBJ2-7; D gene ambiguous. Trimming removed 4 bases from V and 3 bases from J, with 4 bases in between. CDR3 length equals 11 residues. From germline, CDR1 is KGHSY and CDR2 FQNENV. The CDR3: CASSPNYEQYF. CDR3 DNA: TGTGCCAGCAGCCCTAACTACGAGCAGTACTTC. Supplemented by reference TRBV16 and TRBJ2-7, the full variable domain reads GEEVAQTPKHLVRGEGQKAKLYCAPIKGHSYVFWYQQVLKNEFKFLISFQNENVFDETGMPKERFSAKCLPNSPCSLEIQATKLEDSAVYFCASSPNYEQYFGPGTRLTVT.

The rearrangement uses TRBV4-3 and TRBJ1-2; D is undetermined. Trimming cost V 4 bases and J 4 bases, with 16 bases left between them. This CDR3 has 15 amino acids. Germline assignment: CDR1 LGHNA and CDR2 YSLEER. In DNA, the CDR3 is TGCGCCAGCAGCCCTTATCAGACTGTTACCTATGGCTACACCTTC. Encoded protein: CASSPYQTVTYGYTF.

The chain links TRBV27 to TRBJ1-5, with TRBD1 as a possible D gene (5 bases). V lost 2 bases and J 9 bases, leaving 14 bases between the germline ends. The length of the CDR3 is 14 residues. From germline, CDR1 is MNHEY and CDR2 SMNVEV (reference sequence). In DNA, the CDR3 is TGTGCCAGCAGTTTAGACACGTACGGGGGGCCCCAGCATTTT. It is translated as CASSLDTYGGPQHF.

The chain joins TRBV4-2 to TRBJ2-1; 7 nucleotides match TRBD2. Germline assignment: CDR1 LGHNA and CDR2 YNFKEQ. The CDR3 consists of 16 residues. J was trimmed by 5 bases and V by 2 bases; bases with no gene match: 9. CDR3 region: CASSQRSRGNNNEQFF. As DNA, the CDR3 is TGTGCCAGCAGCCAACGTTCGCGGGGGAACAACAATGAGCAGTTCTTC.

This chain links TRBV7-8 with TRBJ2-6; D gene ambiguous. Germline values: CDR1 SGHVS, CDR2 FQNEAQ. The CDR3 spans 17 residues. The V and J ends lost 1 base and 2 bases respectively, with 12 bases between them. The CDR3 reads CASSLVQVFPGANVLTF. In DNA form, the CDR3 reads TGTGCCAGCAGCTTAGTCCAGGTTTTCCCTGGGGCCAACGTCCTGACTTTC.

This clone occurred once. The V call is TRBV6-5, the J call TRBJ2-2; TRBD1 aligns across 10 bases. Per germline, CDR1 MNHEY and CDR2 SVGAGI. The V gene end was trimmed by 5 bases and the J gene end by 6 bases; junction bases not matched to a gene: 3. The CDR3 sequence is 14 residues long. The CDR3: CASSRTGGAGELFF. The CDR3 DNA sequence: TGTGCCAGCAGTCGGACAGGGGGAGCCGGGGAGCTGTTTTTT.

J is TRBJ2-7 and V is TRBV10-3, with TRBD1 matching over 9 bases. The CDR3 has 14 amino acids. After removal of 10 bases from V and 4 bases from J, the junction contained 11 bases not matched to a gene. CDR1 and CDR2 from the germline V gene are ENHRY and SYGVKD. CDR3 protein: CATKDRGNYYEQYF. CDR3 nucleotides: TGTGCCACCAAAGACAGGGGGAATTATTACGAGCAGTACTTC.

The chain links TRBV27 to TRBJ1-2; D might be TRBD1 (6 bases). From germline, CDR1 is MNHEY and CDR2 SMNVEV (reference sequence). V was shortened by 5 bases and J by 8 bases, with 18 bases between the two germline ends. The CDR3 runs 14 residues. Here the CDR3 reads CASSTRAGAGGYTF. The CDR3 DNA reads TGTGCCAGCAGTACTCGGGCGGGGGCGGGGGGCTACACCTTC.

This chain connects TRBV4-2 to TRBJ2-3, with 9 bases lining up with TRBD2. V dropped 4 bases and J dropped 6; count of bases not matched to a gene: 5. The CDR3 contains 14 residues. In germline, CDR1 is LGHNA, CDR2 YNFKEQ. CDR3 sequence reads: CASSPGTSRDTQYF. The DNA of the CDR3 is TGTGCCAGCAGCCCGGGGACTAGCCGCGATACGCAGTATTTT.

V gene TRBV19 combines with J gene TRBJ1-4; TRBD1 agrees at 7 bases. Per germline, CDR1 LNHDA and CDR2 SQIVND (reference sequence). V was pared by 4 bases and J by 6 bases, with 5 bases of the junction left unmatched. This CDR3 region has 14 residues. The DNA for the CDR3 is TGTGCCAGTAGTAAGGGGGCGGTGGATGAAAAACTGTTTTTT. Its protein is CASSKGAVDEKLFF.